This is a list of T cell receptor beta chains from one sample in a study of naive and memory T cell subsets. One entry per CDR3 protein, called by TCRdb with MiXCR from the UMI-ligation and nested PCR reads. The data contain roughly 130,000 distinct CDR3 sequences, around 35% of them singletons. What was sequenced was central memory CD4+ T cells from blood. These receptors were obtained from a human donor in good health. The CDR3 runs from the conserved cysteine through the conserved F or W. A D gene is named only where the DNA matches it firmly. Some rows have no size entry. The others give once, few or many, or a class for an expanded clone.

cdr3_nt: TGCGCCAGCAGCTATCAGGGGGGGTCCTACGAGCAGTACTTC
cdr3_aa: CASSYQGGSYEQYF
v_call: TRBV5-1
j_call: TRBJ2-7
d_call: .
clone_size: .
cdr3_length: 14

cdr3_nt: TGTGCCAGCAGTGAATTAACCCGGAGAGGACGGGCTAGCACAGATACGCAGTATTTT
cdr3_aa: CASSELTRRGRASTDTQYF
v_call: TRBV6-1
j_call: TRBJ2-3
d_call: .
clone_size: .
cdr3_length: 19

cdr3_nt: TGCGCCAGCGAGTTCTCCGCAGGGGCCGGGGAGCTGTTTTTT
cdr3_aa: CASEFSAGAGELFF
v_call: TRBV5-1
j_call: TRBJ2-2
d_call: .
clone_size: .
cdr3_length: 14

cdr3_nt: TGTGCCAGCAGTTACTCCCATTCACCAGGGAATAGGCACACTGAAGCTTTCTTT
cdr3_aa: CASSYSHSPGNRHTEAFF
v_call: TRBV6-5
j_call: TRBJ1-1
d_call: .
clone_size: .
cdr3_length: 18

cdr3_nt: TGTGCCAGCAGTCGCCTGACTAGCGGGAGGTACTCCTACGAGCAGTACTTC
cdr3_aa: CASSRLTSGRYSYEQYF
v_call: TRBV28
j_call: TRBJ2-7
d_call: TRBD2
clone_size: .
cdr3_length: 17

cdr3_nt: TGTGCCAGCAGTTCGGACGCTTACAATGAGCAGTTCTTC
cdr3_aa: CASSSDAYNEQFF
v_call: TRBV6-2/TRBV6-3
j_call: TRBJ2-1
d_call: .
clone_size: few
cdr3_length: 13

cdr3_nt: TGTGCCAGCAGCTTGCGGGGACAGGGTCGTTCAACTAATGAAAAACTGTTTTTT
cdr3_aa: CASSLRGQGRSTNEKLFF
v_call: TRBV5-4
j_call: TRBJ1-4
d_call: TRBD1
clone_size: few
cdr3_length: 18

cdr3_nt: TGTGCCACCAGATATCAGCGAGAGCAGTTCTTC
cdr3_aa: CATRYQREQFF
v_call: TRBV24-1
j_call: TRBJ2-1
d_call: .
clone_size: .
cdr3_length: 11

cdr3_nt: TGCAGCGTTGGGGGGCAGGGAGGGGTCGGGGAGCTGTTTTTT
cdr3_aa: CSVGGQGGVGELFF
v_call: TRBV29-1
j_call: TRBJ2-2
d_call: .
clone_size: few
cdr3_length: 14

cdr3_nt: TGTGCCACCAGTGACCCTCAACCGGGACAGGGGAACAATGAGCAGTTCTTC
cdr3_aa: CATSDPQPGQGNNEQFF
v_call: TRBV24-1
j_call: TRBJ2-1
d_call: TRBD1
clone_size: many
cdr3_length: 17

cdr3_nt: TGCAGCGCCCGGACAGGGTCGTGGACCGGGGAGCTGTTTTTT
cdr3_aa: CSARTGSWTGELFF
v_call: TRBV29-1
j_call: TRBJ2-2
d_call: TRBD1
clone_size: .
cdr3_length: 14

cdr3_nt: TGTGCCAGCAGCTTAATCCAGGGGAGGCAGCCCCAGCATTTT
cdr3_aa: CASSLIQGRQPQHF
v_call: TRBV7-2
j_call: TRBJ1-5
d_call: .
clone_size: few
cdr3_length: 14

cdr3_nt: TGCGCCAGCAGCCAAGGCAGGACAGTGATGAATGAAAAACTGTTTTTT
cdr3_aa: CASSQGRTVMNEKLFF
v_call: TRBV4-3
j_call: TRBJ1-4
d_call: .
clone_size: .
cdr3_length: 16

cdr3_nt: TGTGCCAGCAGCCGGACTAGCGGGAGGGGCGAGCAGTACTTC
cdr3_aa: CASSRTSGRGEQYF
v_call: TRBV3-1
j_call: TRBJ2-7
d_call: TRBD2
clone_size: few
cdr3_length: 14

cdr3_nt: TGCAGCGTTGCAGGGCAGTCTAATGAAAAACTGTTTTTT
cdr3_aa: CSVAGQSNEKLFF
v_call: TRBV29-1
j_call: TRBJ1-4
d_call: .
clone_size: many
cdr3_length: 13

cdr3_nt: TGTGCCAGCAATCAGGATCGGACTAGCGGGAGAAGCGGATACAATGAGCAGTTCTTC
cdr3_aa: CASNQDRTSGRSGYNEQFF
v_call: TRBV28
j_call: TRBJ2-1
d_call: TRBD2
clone_size: .
cdr3_length: 19

cdr3_nt: TGTGCCATCAGTCGAGCGGGAGGAACTTACAATGAGCAGTTCTTC
cdr3_aa: CAISRAGGTYNEQFF
v_call: TRBV10-3
j_call: TRBJ2-1
d_call: TRBD2
clone_size: .
cdr3_length: 15

cdr3_nt: TGCAGTGCTAGAGGTTCGACGACAGGTCTCGCTGAAGCTTTCTTT
cdr3_aa: CSARGSTTGLAEAFF
v_call: TRBV20-1
j_call: TRBJ1-1
d_call: .
clone_size: .
cdr3_length: 15

cdr3_nt: TGTGCCAGCAGCATTAACGGACAGGGGTCACAGCCCCAGCATTTT
cdr3_aa: CASSINGQGSQPQHF
v_call: TRBV28
j_call: TRBJ1-5
d_call: TRBD1
clone_size: .
cdr3_length: 15

cdr3_nt: TGTGCCATCAGTGAGCGCGGGGAGACCCAGTACTTC
cdr3_aa: CAISERGETQYF
v_call: TRBV10-3
j_call: TRBJ2-5
d_call: .
clone_size: .
cdr3_length: 12

cdr3_nt: TGCAGTGCAACTAGCGGGAGGGGTGAGACCCAGTACTTC
cdr3_aa: CSATSGRGETQYF
v_call: TRBV20-1
j_call: TRBJ2-5
d_call: TRBD2
clone_size: few
cdr3_length: 13

cdr3_nt: TGTGCCACCAGCAGACCATCCGAAGGTGAGCAGTACTTC
cdr3_aa: CATSRPSEGEQYF
v_call: TRBV15
j_call: TRBJ2-7
d_call: .
clone_size: .
cdr3_length: 13

cdr3_nt: TGCAGTGCTAGCCCCGTGGGCAGGGTGGGAGATACGCAGTATTTT
cdr3_aa: CSASPVGRVGDTQYF
v_call: TRBV20-1
j_call: TRBJ2-3
d_call: .
clone_size: few
cdr3_length: 15

cdr3_nt: TGTGCCAGCAGCCTCCTGGGAGGGATAGACGGGGAGCTGTTTTTT
cdr3_aa: CASSLLGGIDGELFF
v_call: TRBV5-4
j_call: TRBJ2-2
d_call: TRBD2
clone_size: once
cdr3_length: 15

cdr3_nt: TGCGCCAGCAGCCAAGGGGGGACCTCCTACAATGAGCAGTTCTTC
cdr3_aa: CASSQGGTSYNEQFF
v_call: TRBV4-1
j_call: TRBJ2-1
d_call: .
clone_size: .
cdr3_length: 15

cdr3_nt: TGTGCCAGCACCCCGTCATTCAGTGGGCACACCGGGGAGCTGTTTTTT
cdr3_aa: CASTPSFSGHTGELFF
v_call: TRBV27
j_call: TRBJ2-2
d_call: .
clone_size: .
cdr3_length: 16